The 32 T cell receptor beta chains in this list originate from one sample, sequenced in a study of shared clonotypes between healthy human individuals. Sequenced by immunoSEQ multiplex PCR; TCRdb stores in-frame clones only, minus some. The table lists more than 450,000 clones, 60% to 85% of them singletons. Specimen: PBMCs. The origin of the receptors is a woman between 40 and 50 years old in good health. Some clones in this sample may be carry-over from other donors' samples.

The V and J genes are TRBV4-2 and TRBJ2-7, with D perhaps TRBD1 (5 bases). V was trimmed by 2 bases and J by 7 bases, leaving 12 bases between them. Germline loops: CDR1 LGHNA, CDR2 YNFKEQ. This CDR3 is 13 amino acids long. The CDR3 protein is CASSQQGQREQYF. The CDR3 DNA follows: TGTGCCAGCAGCCAACAGGGTCAGAGGGAGCAGTACTTC.

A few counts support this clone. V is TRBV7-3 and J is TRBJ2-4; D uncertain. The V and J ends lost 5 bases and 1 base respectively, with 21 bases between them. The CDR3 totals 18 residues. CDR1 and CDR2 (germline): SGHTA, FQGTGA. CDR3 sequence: CASSQHAAGSIAKNIQYF. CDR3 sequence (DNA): TGTGCCAGCAGCCAGCACGCGGCTGGCTCGATCGCCAAAAACATTCAGTACTTC.

The CDR3 sequence is CASSGGTSGKYNEQFF. Here the CDR3 DNA reads TGCGCCAGCAGCGGCGGGACTAGCGGCAAATACAATGAGCAGTTCTTC. The chain uses TRBV5-1 and TRBJ2-1, with 11 bases fitting TRBD2. V dropped 4 bases and J dropped 4; count of bases not matched to a gene: 7. Looked up from germline, CDR1 is SGHRS and CDR2 is YFSETQ. The CDR3 is 16 amino acids. The variable domain in full, completed from reference TRBV5-1 and TRBJ2-1, reads KAGVTQTPRYLIKTRGQQVTLSCSPISGHRSVSWYQQTPGQGLQFLFEYFSETQRNKGNFPGRFSGRQFSNSRSEMNVSTLELGDSALYLCASSGGTSGKYNEQFFGPGTRLTVL.

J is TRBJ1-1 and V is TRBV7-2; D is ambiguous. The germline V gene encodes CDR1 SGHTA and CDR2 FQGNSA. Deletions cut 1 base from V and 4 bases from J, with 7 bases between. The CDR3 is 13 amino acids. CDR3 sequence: CASSLGFGTEAFF. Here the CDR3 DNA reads TGTGCCAGCAGCTTAGGATTTGGCACTGAAGCTTTCTTT.

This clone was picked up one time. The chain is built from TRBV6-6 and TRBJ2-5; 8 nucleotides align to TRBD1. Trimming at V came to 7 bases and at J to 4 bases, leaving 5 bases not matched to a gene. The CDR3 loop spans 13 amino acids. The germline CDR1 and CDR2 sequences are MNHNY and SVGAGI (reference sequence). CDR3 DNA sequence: TGTGCCAGCACGGACAGGGCGGTAGAGACCCAGTACTTC. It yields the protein CASTDRAVETQYF.

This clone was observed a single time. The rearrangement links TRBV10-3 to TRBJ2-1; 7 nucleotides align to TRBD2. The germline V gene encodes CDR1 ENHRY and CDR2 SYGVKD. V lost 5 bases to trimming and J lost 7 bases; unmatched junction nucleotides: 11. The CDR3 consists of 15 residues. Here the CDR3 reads CAISIGSGRGNEQFF. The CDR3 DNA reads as TGTGCCATCAGTATAGGTTCTGGGCGGGGGAATGAGCAGTTCTTC.

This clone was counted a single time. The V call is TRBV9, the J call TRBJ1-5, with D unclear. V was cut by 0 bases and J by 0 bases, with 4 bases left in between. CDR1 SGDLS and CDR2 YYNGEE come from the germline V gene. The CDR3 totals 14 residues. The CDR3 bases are TGTGCCAGCAGCGTAGTGCCTAGCAATCAGCCCCAGCATTTT. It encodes CASSVVPSNQPQHF.

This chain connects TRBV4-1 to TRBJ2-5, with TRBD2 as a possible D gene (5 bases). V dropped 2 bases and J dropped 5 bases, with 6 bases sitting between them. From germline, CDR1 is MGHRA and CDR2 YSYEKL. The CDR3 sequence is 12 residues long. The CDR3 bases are TGCGCCAGCAGCCAACCGGGGGAGACCCAGTACTTC. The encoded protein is CASSQPGETQYF.

CDR3 DNA sequence: TGTGCCAGCAGTCCCGTCCCAGTCCTAGGGGCTGAAGCTTTCTTT. Encoded protein: CASSPVPVLGAEAFF. The chain links TRBV6-1 to TRBJ1-1; perhaps TRBD1 as D (5 bases). The V end was cut by 5 bases, the J end by 6 bases, with 19 bases between. The CDR3 runs to 15 residues. The V gene's germline CDR1 is MNHNS and CDR2 SASEGT.

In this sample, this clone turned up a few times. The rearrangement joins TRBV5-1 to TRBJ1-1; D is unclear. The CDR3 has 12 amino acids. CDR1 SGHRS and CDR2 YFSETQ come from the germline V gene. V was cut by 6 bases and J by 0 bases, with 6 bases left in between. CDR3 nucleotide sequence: TGCGCCAGCAAAAACTTGAACACTGAAGCTTTCTTT. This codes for CASKNLNTEAFF.

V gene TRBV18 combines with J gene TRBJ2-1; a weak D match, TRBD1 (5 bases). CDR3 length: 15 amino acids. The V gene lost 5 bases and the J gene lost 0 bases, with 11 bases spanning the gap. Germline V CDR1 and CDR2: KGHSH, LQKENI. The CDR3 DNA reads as TGTGCCAGCTCAGCCCAGGGTAGCTCCTACAATGAGCAGTTCTTC. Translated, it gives CASSAQGSSYNEQFF.

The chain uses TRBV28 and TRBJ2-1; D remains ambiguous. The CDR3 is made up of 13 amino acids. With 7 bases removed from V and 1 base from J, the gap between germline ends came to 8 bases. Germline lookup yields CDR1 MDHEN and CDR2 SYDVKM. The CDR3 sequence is CASIAGSYNEQFF. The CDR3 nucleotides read TGTGCCAGCATAGCAGGATCCTACAATGAGCAGTTCTTC.

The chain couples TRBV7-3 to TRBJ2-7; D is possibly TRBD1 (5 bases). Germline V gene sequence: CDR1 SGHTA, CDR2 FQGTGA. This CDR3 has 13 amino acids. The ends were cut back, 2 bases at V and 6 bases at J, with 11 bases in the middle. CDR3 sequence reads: CASSLGRESEQYF. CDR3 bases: TGTGCCAGCAGCTTAGGCAGGGAAAGCGAGCAGTACTTC.

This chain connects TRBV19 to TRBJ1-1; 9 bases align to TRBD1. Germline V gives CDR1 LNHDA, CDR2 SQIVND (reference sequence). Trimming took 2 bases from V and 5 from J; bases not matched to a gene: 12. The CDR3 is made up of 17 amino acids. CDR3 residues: CASSILIGQGFETEAFF. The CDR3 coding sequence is TGTGCCAGTAGTATATTGATAGGACAGGGGTTTGAGACTGAAGCTTTCTTT. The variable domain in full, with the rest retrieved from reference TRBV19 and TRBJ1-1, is DGGITQSPKYLFRKEGQNVTLSCEQNLNHDAMYWYRQDPGQGLRLIYYSQIVNDFQKGDIAEGYSVSREKKESFPLTVTSAQKNPTAFYLCASSILIGQGFETEAFFGQGTRLTVV.

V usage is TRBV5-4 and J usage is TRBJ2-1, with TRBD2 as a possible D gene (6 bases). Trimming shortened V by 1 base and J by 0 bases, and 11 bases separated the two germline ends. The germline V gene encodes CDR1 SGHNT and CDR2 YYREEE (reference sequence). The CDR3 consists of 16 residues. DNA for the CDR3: TGTGCCAGCAGCTTGTCGGGAGTGTTCTCCTACAATGAGCAGTTCTTC. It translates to CASSLSGVFSYNEQFF.

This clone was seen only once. The CDR3 DNA follows: TGTGCCAGCAGTTTACTAGCGGGCAGGTTCGACGAGCAGTACTTC. This sequence encodes CASSLLAGRFDEQYF. V and J are TRBV28 and TRBJ2-7; 8 bases map to TRBD2. V trimming: 2 bases; J trimming: 5 bases; junction bases outside the gene matches: 8. The CDR3 extends over 15 amino acids. Germline-derived CDR1 and CDR2 are MDHEN and SYDVKM.

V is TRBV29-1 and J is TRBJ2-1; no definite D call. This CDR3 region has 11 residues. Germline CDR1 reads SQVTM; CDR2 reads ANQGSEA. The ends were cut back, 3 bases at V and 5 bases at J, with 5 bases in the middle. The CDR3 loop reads CSVDRHNEQFF. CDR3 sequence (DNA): TGCAGCGTTGATCGACACAATGAGCAGTTCTTC.

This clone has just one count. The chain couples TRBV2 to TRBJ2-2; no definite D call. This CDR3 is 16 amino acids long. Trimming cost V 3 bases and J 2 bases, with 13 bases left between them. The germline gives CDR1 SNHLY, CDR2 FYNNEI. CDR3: CASSDSAESNTGELFF. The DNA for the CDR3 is TGTGCCAGCAGTGACTCGGCGGAGTCCAACACCGGGGAGCTGTTTTTT.

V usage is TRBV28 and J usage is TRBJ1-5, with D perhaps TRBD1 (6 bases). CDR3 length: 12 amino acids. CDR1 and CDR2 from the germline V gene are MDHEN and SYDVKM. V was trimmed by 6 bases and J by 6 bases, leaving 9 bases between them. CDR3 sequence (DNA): TGTGCCAGCAGGAGCAGGGGTCAGCCCCAGCATTTT. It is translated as CASRSRGQPQHF. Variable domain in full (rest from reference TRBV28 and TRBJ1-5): DVKVTQSSRYLVKRTGEKVFLECVQDMDHENMFWYRQDPGLGLRLIYFSYDVKMKEKGDIPEGYSVSREKKERFSLILESASTNQTSMYLCASRSRGQPQHFGDGTRLSIL.

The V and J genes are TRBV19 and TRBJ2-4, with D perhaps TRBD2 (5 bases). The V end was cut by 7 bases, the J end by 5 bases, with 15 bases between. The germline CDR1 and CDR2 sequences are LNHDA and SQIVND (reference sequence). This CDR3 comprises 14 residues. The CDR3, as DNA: TGTGCCAGTACCTGGGGAGTGATGGAAAACATTCAGTACTTC. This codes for CASTWGVMENIQYF.

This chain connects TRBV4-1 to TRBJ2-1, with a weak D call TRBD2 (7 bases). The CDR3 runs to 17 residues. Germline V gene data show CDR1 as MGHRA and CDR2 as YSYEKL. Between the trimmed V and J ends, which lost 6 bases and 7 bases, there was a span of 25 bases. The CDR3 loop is CASSRGGLAVLGNEQFF. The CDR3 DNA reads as TGCGCCAGCAGTAGGGGGGGGCTAGCGGTTCTAGGGAATGAGCAGTTCTTC.

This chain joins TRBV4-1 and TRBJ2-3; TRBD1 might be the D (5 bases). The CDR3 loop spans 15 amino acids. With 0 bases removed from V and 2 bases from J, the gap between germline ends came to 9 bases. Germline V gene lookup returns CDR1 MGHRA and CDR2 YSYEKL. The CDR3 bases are TGCGCCAGCAGCCAAGATGGGGCTGACACAGATACGCAGTATTTT. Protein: CASSQDGADTDTQYF.

The CDR3 bases are TGTGCCAGCAGCAACCCCTCAACAGATACGCAGTATTTT. Protein sequence: CASSNPSTDTQYF. The chain uses TRBV11-2 and TRBJ2-3; D is ambiguous. The CDR3 runs 13 residues. Germline V gene data show CDR1 as SGHAT and CDR2 as FQNNGV. With 5 bases removed from V and 3 bases from J, the gap between germline ends came to 9 bases.

The DNA of the CDR3 is TGTGCCAGCAGTTTACTGGGAGTGGGAGGGGGGAACACTGAAGCTTTCTTT. Protein sequence: CASSLLGVGGGNTEAFF. V and J are TRBV27 and TRBJ1-1; TRBD1 might be the D (6 bases). V lost 2 bases and J 1 base, leaving 17 bases between the germline ends. The length of the CDR3 is 17 residues. Per germline, CDR1 MNHEY and CDR2 SMNVEV (reference sequence).

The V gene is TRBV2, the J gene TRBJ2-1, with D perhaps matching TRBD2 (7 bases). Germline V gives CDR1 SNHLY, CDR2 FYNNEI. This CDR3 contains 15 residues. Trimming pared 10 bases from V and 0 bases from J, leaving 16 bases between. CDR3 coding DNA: TGTGCCAACAAGGGGGGGTCTAGCTCCTACAATGAGCAGTTCTTC. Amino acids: CANKGGSSSYNEQFF.

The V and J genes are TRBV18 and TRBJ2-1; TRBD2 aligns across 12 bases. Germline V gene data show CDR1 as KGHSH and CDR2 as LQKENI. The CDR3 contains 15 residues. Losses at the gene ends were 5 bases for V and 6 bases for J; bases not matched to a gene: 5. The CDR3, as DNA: TGTGCCAGCTCATCACTAGCGGGAGGTACCAATGAGCAGTTCTTC. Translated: CASSSLAGGTNEQFF.

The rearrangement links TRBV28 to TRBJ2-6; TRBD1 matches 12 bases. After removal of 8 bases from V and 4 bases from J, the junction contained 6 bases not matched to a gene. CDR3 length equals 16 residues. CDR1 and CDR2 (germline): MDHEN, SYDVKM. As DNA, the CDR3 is TGTGCCAGCGGGACAGGGGGCACCGGGGGGGCCAACGTCCTGACTTTC. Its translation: CASGTGGTGGANVLTF.

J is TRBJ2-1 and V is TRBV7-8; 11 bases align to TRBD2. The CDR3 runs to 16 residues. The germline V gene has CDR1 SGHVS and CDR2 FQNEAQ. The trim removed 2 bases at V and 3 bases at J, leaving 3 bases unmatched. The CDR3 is CASSLTGLADYNEQFF. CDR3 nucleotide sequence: TGTGCCAGCAGCTTAACGGGACTAGCGGACTACAATGAGCAGTTCTTC.

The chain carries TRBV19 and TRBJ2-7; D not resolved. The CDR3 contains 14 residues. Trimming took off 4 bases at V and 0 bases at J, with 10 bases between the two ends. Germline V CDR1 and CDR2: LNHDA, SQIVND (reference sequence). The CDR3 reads CASSRVGSSYEQYF. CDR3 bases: TGTGCCAGTAGTAGGGTAGGATCCTCCTACGAGCAGTACTTC.

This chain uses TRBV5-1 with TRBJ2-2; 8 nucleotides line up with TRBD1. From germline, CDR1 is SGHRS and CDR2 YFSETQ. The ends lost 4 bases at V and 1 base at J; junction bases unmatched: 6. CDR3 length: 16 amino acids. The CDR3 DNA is TGCGCCAGCAGCCTCGGACAGGGTTGGAACACCGGGGAGCTGTTTTTT. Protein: CASSLGQGWNTGELFF.

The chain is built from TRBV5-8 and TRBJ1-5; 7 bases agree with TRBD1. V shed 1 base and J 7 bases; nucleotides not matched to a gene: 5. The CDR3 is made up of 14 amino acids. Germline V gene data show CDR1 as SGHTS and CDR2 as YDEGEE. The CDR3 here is CASSLMGQRQPQHF. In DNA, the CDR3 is TGTGCCAGCAGCTTGATGGGACAGCGACAGCCCCAGCATTTT. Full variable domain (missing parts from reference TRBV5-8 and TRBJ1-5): EAGVTQSPTHLIKTRGQQATLRCSPISGHTSVYWYQQALGLGLQFLLWYDEGEERNRGNFPPRFSGRQFPNYSSELNVNALELEDSALYLCASSLMGQRQPQHFGDGTRLSIL.

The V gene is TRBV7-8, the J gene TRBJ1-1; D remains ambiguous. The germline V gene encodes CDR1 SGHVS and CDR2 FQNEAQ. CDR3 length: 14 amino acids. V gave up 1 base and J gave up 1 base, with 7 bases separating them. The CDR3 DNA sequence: TGTGCCAGCAGCTTAGACTACAAGAACACTGAAGCTTTCTTT. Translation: CASSLDYKNTEAFF.